This TCR beta chain was captured by sequencing in a study of shared clonotypes between healthy human individuals. As concerns this clone: Its antigen remains unknown. Other nucleotide sequences in the sample specify the same CDR3.

Whole-study findings and limits: Generation probabilities were higher for clonotypes shared across all four sorted-subset donors than for unshared ones.

Per germline, CDR1 DFQATT and CDR2 SNEGSKA (reference sequence). This CDR3 is 11 amino acids long. Trimming shortened V by 3 bases and J by 1 base, and 3 bases separated the two germline ends. CD45RO negativity and positive selection for CCR7 defined naive CD8 cells, a population that excluded terminally differentiated effector memory CD45RA+ cells. Under the authors' procedure: Filtering differed for immunoSEQ, which gave only junction sequences without quality scores. Here immunoSEQ multiplex PCR was the method, and the copy in TCRdb shows in-frame clones only, minus some. V and J calls and clone size are as listed in that table; D and trimming were resolved from the DNA. The sample holds about 2 million clones, about 95% seen once.

This sequence originates from a man younger than 35 in good health. The material sequenced was naive CD8+ T cells sorted from blood. This chain joins TRBV20-1 and TRBJ1-1; D is unclear. CDR3 loop: CSASTNTEAFF. The CDR3 nucleotides are TGCAGTGCTAGCACGAACACTGAAGCTTTCTTT.